These 7 T cell receptor beta chains came from one sample sequenced in a study of cytomegalovirus exposure and HLA in healthy donors. The PCR made use of 60 Vbeta and 13 Jbeta primers. Profiling relied on immunoSEQ multiplex PCR, and the TCRdb table lists in-frame clones only, not all of them. The sample contains 150,000 to 200,000 clones, 65% to 90% of which appear only once. Sequenced input: PBMCs. The receptors originated from a woman aged 50 to 60 in good health and CMV-seronegative.

V is TRBV4-3 and J is TRBJ2-3; D may be TRBD1 (6 bases). There are 18 residues in the CDR3. CDR1 and CDR2 from the germline V gene are LGHNA and YSLEER. The V and J ends lost 3 bases and 3 bases respectively, with 22 bases between them. The CDR3 DNA reads as TGCGCCAGCAGCCATGCGTTCAAAGTACAGGGTCAGACAGATACGCAGTATTTT. Translated: CASSHAFKVQGQTDTQYF.

This chain connects TRBV18 to TRBJ1-1; TRBD1 aligns across 8 bases. The V segment lost 4 bases and the J segment 1 base; nucleotides outside the gene matches: 8. CDR3 length: 16 residues. Per the germline V gene, CDR1 is KGHSH and CDR2 is LQKENI. DNA for the CDR3: TGTGCCAGCTCACGAACGTTCGGACAGGGGAACACTGAAGCTTTCTTT. This codes for CASSRTFGQGNTEAFF.

The count of this clone is one. The J gene is TRBJ2-7, the V gene TRBV10-3, with 7 bases fitting TRBD1. The CDR3 is 16 residues long. The junction had 8 bases not matched to a gene; V was cut back by 3 bases and J by 0 bases. Looked up from germline, CDR1 is ENHRY and CDR2 is SYGVKD. CDR3 nucleotide sequence: TGTGCCATCAGTGAAGAGACAGGGATCTACTCCTACGAGCAGTACTTC. Translation gives CAISEETGIYSYEQYF.

This clone was seen once. V is TRBV7-9 and J is TRBJ2-3; D not certain. V dropped 1 base and J dropped 5 bases, with 7 bases sitting between them. From germline, CDR1 is SEHNR and CDR2 FQNEAQ (reference sequence). The CDR3 has 13 amino acids. Here the CDR3 reads CASSLVLGDTQYF. The CDR3 nucleotides read TGTGCCAGCAGCTTAGTTCTAGGAGATACGCAGTATTTT. The complete variable domain, with remaining parts taken from reference TRBV7-9 and TRBJ2-3, reads DTGVSQNPRHKITKRGQNVTFRCDPISEHNRLYWYRQTLGQGPEFLTYFQNEAQLEKSRLLSDRFSAERPKGSFSTLEIQRTEQGDSAMYLCASSLVLGDTQYFGPGTRLTVL.

This clone appeared once. V is TRBV6-5 and J is TRBJ2-1; TRBD1 matches at 10 bases. With 5 bases clipped from V and 12 bases from J, the junction kept 10 bases outside the gene matches. CDR1 and CDR2 (germline): MNHEY, SVGAGI. The CDR3 contains 14 residues. DNA of the CDR3: TGTGCCAGCAGTCCGGGGACAGGGGCTATCGGGCAGTTCTTC. Translating it yields CASSPGTGAIGQFF.

The V call is TRBV6-1, the J call TRBJ2-7; 10 positions match TRBD1. The CDR3 is made up of 15 amino acids. V lost 2 bases, J lost 2 bases, and 3 bases stayed unmatched. Germline-derived CDR1 and CDR2 are MNHNS and SASEGT. CDR3 in amino acids: CASSERGTGAYEQYF. The CDR3 bases are TGTGCCAGCAGTGAAAGGGGGACAGGGGCCTACGAGCAGTACTTC.

The chain has TRBV15 and TRBJ2-7; TRBD1 might be the D (6 bases). This CDR3 is built from 16 residues. Germline assignment: CDR1 LNHNV and CDR2 YYDKDF (reference sequence). V lost 1 base and J lost 4, with 17 bases in between. CDR3 protein: CATSRGAGQGFYEQYF. The CDR3, as DNA: TGTGCCACCAGCAGAGGAGCCGGGCAGGGGTTTTACGAGCAGTACTTC.